This T cell receptor (beta chain) originates from a study of molecular identifiers for immune sequencing clone quantification. The authors built bulk TCR libraries by previously described methods with listed TCR primers. TCRdb used MiXCR to reprocess the PCR reads, holding one entry per CDR3 protein. This table has 85,000 to 120,000 distinct CDR3 sequences, less than 35% appearing once. In this sample, this clonotype turned up a few times. Antigen unknown. After removal of 5 bases from V and 1 base from J, the junction contained 15 bases not matched to a gene. This CDR3 has 18 residues. CDR1 SGHTA and CDR2 FQGTGA come from the germline V gene. Overall study results and limits: In naive cells, under 1% of molecules belonged to clones above 20 RNA copies, against over 97% in effector cells.

This chain joins TRBV7-3 and TRBJ2-3, with 7 bases fitting TRBD2. This clonotype was obtained from a human donor in good health. Some libraries in this study had Jurkat cell RNA spiked in. Material: naive CD8+ T cells from blood, with Jurkat cell RNA spiked in. Stated subset: FACS-sorted CD8+CD4-CCR7+CD45RA+ naive T cells. The CDR3 coding sequence is TGTGCCAGCAGCCCCCGCGGGAGAAACTCCGCGGGCACAGATACGCAGTATTTT. Translating gives CASSPRGRNSAGTDTQYF.